This T cell receptor (beta chain) was identified during a study of cytotoxic CD8 clonotypes in ibrutinib-treated CLL. Across the study: In all, more than ten patients were relapsed/refractory, some 15 were treatment-naive and fewer than 18 were IGHV unmutated.

The germline V and J ends were trimmed by 5 bases and 3 bases, with 18 bases remaining between them. The length of the CDR3 is 16 residues. Germline values: CDR1 SGHVS, CDR2 FNYEAQ. TCRdb's table, derived via immunoSEQ multiplex PCR, lists solely in-frame clones and lacks some. The sample has about 50,000 clones; 75% to 90% are singletons. Broader study findings: Higher circulating CD8+ T-cell counts strongly accompanied higher baseline clonality, above age-matched healthy donors. With treatment, public clonotypes, which were uncommon, either contracted or remained stable. A rise in clonality was seen at ibrutinib response, and a fall back toward baseline was seen at progression.

To note about this clone: Antigen: not known.

The genes are TRBV7-6 and TRBJ2-3; no definite D call. The material was PBMCs, obtained after 24 months of ibrutinib treatment. This receptor was obtained from a human donor with chronic lymphocytic leukemia. The CDR3 protein is CASSPRVLGVTDTQYF. In DNA form, the CDR3 reads TGTGCCAGCAGCCCTAGGGTCTTGGGTGTTACAGATACGCAGTATTTT.